These 17 T cell receptor beta chains share one sample of origin, sequenced in a study of T cell repertoires in cytomegalovirus infection. One entry per CDR3 protein, called by TCRdb with MiXCR from the reads. The table includes roughly 500,000 distinct CDR3 sequences, roughly 10% detected once. Sequenced: PBMCs. These receptors all come from a human donor in good health (CMV status not recorded). Some clones in this sample may be carry-over from other donors' samples.

This clonotype occurred many times. J is TRBJ2-3 and V is TRBV7-2, with unresolved D. The CDR3 runs to 15 residues. Trimming shortened V by 2 bases and J by 0 bases, and 9 bases separated the two germline ends. Germline values: CDR1 SGHTA, CDR2 FQGNSA. DNA for the CDR3: TGTGCCAGCAGCTTACTGGGCGGAAGCACAGATACGCAGTATTTT. This encodes CASSLLGGSTDTQYF.

V gene TRBV14 combines with J gene TRBJ2-3; TRBD2 might be the D (5 bases). The CDR3 loop spans 13 amino acids. V was cut by 4 bases and J by 8 bases, with 13 bases left in between. Per the germline V gene, CDR1 is SGHDN and CDR2 is FVKESK. This chain's CDR3 is CASSRGALGTQYF. CDR3 nucleotide sequence: TGTGCCAGCAGCCGGGGAGCACTGGGTACGCAGTATTTT. Supplemented by reference TRBV14 and TRBJ2-3, the full variable domain reads EAGVTQFPSHSVIEKGQTVTLRCDPISGHDNLYWYRRVMGKEIKFLLHFVKESKQDESGMPNNRFLAERTGGTYSTLKVQPAELEDSGVYFCASSRGALGTQYFGPGTRLTVL.

This clonotype showed up many times. The J gene is TRBJ1-1, the V gene TRBV14; D is ambiguous. V was pared by 7 bases and J by 0 bases, with 12 bases between. CDR1 is SGHDN, CDR2 FVKESK, per germline. CDR3 size: 14 residues. The CDR3 DNA reads TGTGCCAGCAATTACAACGACGTGAACACTGAAGCTTTCTTT. Translating it yields CASNYNDVNTEAFF. Full variable domain (rest looked up from reference TRBV14 and TRBJ1-1): EAGVTQFPSHSVIEKGQTVTLRCDPISGHDNLYWYRRVMGKEIKFLLHFVKESKQDESGMPNNRFLAERTGGTYSTLKVQPAELEDSGVYFCASNYNDVNTEAFFGQGTRLTVV.

This clonotype was counted only a few times. V and J are TRBV20-1 and TRBJ2-1; D might be TRBD1 or TRBD2, each matching 6 bases. Trimming shortened V by 5 bases and J by 2 bases, and 13 bases separated the two germline ends. The germline CDR1 and CDR2 sequences are DFQATT and SNEGSKA (reference sequence). This CDR3 region has 14 residues. The CDR3 loop reads CSASYGGPYNEQFF. The CDR3 nucleotides read TGCAGTGCTTCCTACGGGGGCCCCTACAATGAGCAGTTCTTC.

This clonotype was detected ten times or more. The chain has TRBV7-3 and TRBJ2-7; D call uncertain. Trimming took 2 bases from V and 2 from J, leaving 7 bases between them. Germline CDR1 and CDR2: SGHTA and FQGTGA. The CDR3 is 13 residues long. This CDR3 reads CASSLDTTYEQYF. DNA of the CDR3: TGTGCCAGCAGCTTAGACACCACCTACGAGCAGTACTTC.

This clonotype occurred a few times. The CDR3 protein is CASSGGLRDTQYF. In DNA, the CDR3 is TGTGCCAGCAGCGGAGGCCTCCGGGATACGCAGTATTTT. The genes are TRBV7-9 and TRBJ2-3; tentatively, D is TRBD2 (5 bases). CDR3 length: 13 amino acids. V was clipped by 5 bases and J by 6 bases, with 12 bases between them. Germline V CDR1 and CDR2: SEHNR, FQNEAQ (reference sequence).

The chain carries TRBV5-4 and TRBJ2-1; 7 bases map to TRBD1. V lost 4 bases and J lost 6; bases outside the gene matches: 7. The germline V gene has CDR1 SGHNT and CDR2 YYREEE (reference sequence). The CDR3 spans 14 residues. The CDR3 reads CASSQGGRGNEQFF. The CDR3 DNA is TGTGCCAGCAGCCAAGGGGGCCGCGGCAATGAGCAGTTCTTC.

This clonotype occurred many times. J is TRBJ2-1 and V is TRBV7-3; D perhaps matches TRBD1 (6 bases). CDR1 is SGHTA and CDR2 is FQGTGA in the germline V gene. The CDR3 has 13 residues. Trimming pared 7 bases from V and 1 base from J, leaving 8 bases between. The CDR3 DNA sequence: TGTGCCAGCACCACAGGGTCCTACAATGAGCAGTTCTTC. It codes for CASTTGSYNEQFF.

DNA of the CDR3: TGCAGCGTTAGTCCCCGGGCCTATGGCTACACCTTC. As protein: CSVSPRAYGYTF. The chain recombines TRBV29-1 with TRBJ1-2; D call uncertain. The germline gives CDR1 SQVTM, CDR2 ANQGSEA. The CDR3 has 12 amino acids. V was trimmed by 5 bases and J by 4 bases, leaving 11 bases between them. The complete variable domain, with remaining parts taken from reference TRBV29-1 and TRBJ1-2, reads SAVISQKPSRDICQRGTSLTIQCQVDSQVTMMFWYRQQPGQSLTLIATANQGSEATYESGFVIDKFPISRPNLTFSTLTVSNMSPEDSSIYLCSVSPRAYGYTFGSGTRLTVV.

This clonotype occurred many times. The V gene is TRBV7-9, the J gene TRBJ2-2; 10 bases fit TRBD1. CDR1 is SEHNR and CDR2 is FQNEAQ in the germline V gene (reference sequence). V lost 6 bases and J lost 5; bases outside the gene matches: 3. This CDR3 has 14 residues. DNA for the CDR3: TGTGCCAGCAGGTGGACAGGGGGGACCGGGGAGCTGTTTTTT. Protein product: CASRWTGGTGELFF.

This clonotype was counted ten times or more. V is TRBV7-2 and J is TRBJ1-1, with a weak D call TRBD1 (5 bases). The germline gives CDR1 SGHTA, CDR2 FQGNSA. CDR3 size: 17 residues. Trimming took off 1 base at V and 1 base at J, with 16 bases between the two ends. CDR3 in DNA: TGTGCCAGCAGCTTAGTAAAGGGGATAAGGGCGAACACTGAAGCTTTCTTT. It encodes CASSLVKGIRANTEAFF.

The V gene is TRBV6-1, the J gene TRBJ1-2; 12 bases agree with TRBD1. Germline trimming cut 2 bases from V and 4 bases from J; bases unmatched to any gene: 11. The CDR3 runs 18 residues. Per germline, CDR1 MNHNS and CDR2 SASEGT. DNA of the CDR3: TGTGCCAGCAGTGAAAGGGGGACAGGGGGCGGCTGGGCCTATGGCTACACCTTC. Protein: CASSERGTGGGWAYGYTF.

This clonotype was observed a handful of times. The gene calls are TRBV29-1 and TRBJ1-2, with a weak D call TRBD1 (5 bases). Germline assignment: CDR1 SQVTM and CDR2 ANQGSEA. This CDR3 contains 13 residues. V was trimmed by 8 bases and J by 2 bases, leaving 15 bases between them. The CDR3 sequence is CSFQGRENYGYTF. The CDR3 bases are TGCAGCTTCCAGGGAAGGGAGAACTATGGCTACACCTTC.

This clonotype was recorded many times. The CDR3 DNA is TGTGCCAGCACAAAATATGGACGGTTGAACACTGAAGCTTTCTTT. This codes for CASTKYGRLNTEAFF. The chain uses TRBV12-3 or TRBV12-4 and TRBJ1-1; D is uncertain. The V end was cut by 7 bases, the J end by 0 bases, with 15 bases between. The length of the CDR3 is 15 residues.

There are many counts of this clonotype. V gene TRBV5-1 combines with J gene TRBJ2-1, with D maybe TRBD1 (5 bases). CDR1 SGHRS and CDR2 YFSETQ come from the germline V gene. This CDR3 spans 15 amino acids. Trimming shortened V by 0 bases and J by 3 bases, and 10 bases separated the two germline ends. The CDR3 spells CASSLDRLNYNEQFF. In DNA form, the CDR3 reads TGCGCCAGCAGCTTGGACAGGTTGAACTACAATGAGCAGTTCTTC.

The V call is TRBV20-1, the J call TRBJ1-4, with a weak D call TRBD1 (5 bases). V was clipped by 5 bases and J by 7 bases, with 17 bases between them. The CDR3 loop spans 14 amino acids. Germline assignment: CDR1 DFQATT and CDR2 SNEGSKA (reference sequence). CDR3 DNA: TGCAGTGCTCATCGGGACGGTCTGGGTGAAAAACTGTTTTTT. It translates to CSAHRDGLGEKLFF.

V usage is TRBV29-1 and J usage is TRBJ1-2; 11 bases agree with TRBD1. CDR1 and CDR2 from the germline V gene are SQVTM and ANQGSEA. The CDR3 contains 14 residues. With 0 bases clipped from V and 8 bases from J, the junction kept 5 bases outside the gene matches. For the CDR3, the DNA is TGCAGCGTTGAAGATGGGACAGGGGGGAGAGGCTACACCTTC. It translates to CSVEDGTGGRGYTF.